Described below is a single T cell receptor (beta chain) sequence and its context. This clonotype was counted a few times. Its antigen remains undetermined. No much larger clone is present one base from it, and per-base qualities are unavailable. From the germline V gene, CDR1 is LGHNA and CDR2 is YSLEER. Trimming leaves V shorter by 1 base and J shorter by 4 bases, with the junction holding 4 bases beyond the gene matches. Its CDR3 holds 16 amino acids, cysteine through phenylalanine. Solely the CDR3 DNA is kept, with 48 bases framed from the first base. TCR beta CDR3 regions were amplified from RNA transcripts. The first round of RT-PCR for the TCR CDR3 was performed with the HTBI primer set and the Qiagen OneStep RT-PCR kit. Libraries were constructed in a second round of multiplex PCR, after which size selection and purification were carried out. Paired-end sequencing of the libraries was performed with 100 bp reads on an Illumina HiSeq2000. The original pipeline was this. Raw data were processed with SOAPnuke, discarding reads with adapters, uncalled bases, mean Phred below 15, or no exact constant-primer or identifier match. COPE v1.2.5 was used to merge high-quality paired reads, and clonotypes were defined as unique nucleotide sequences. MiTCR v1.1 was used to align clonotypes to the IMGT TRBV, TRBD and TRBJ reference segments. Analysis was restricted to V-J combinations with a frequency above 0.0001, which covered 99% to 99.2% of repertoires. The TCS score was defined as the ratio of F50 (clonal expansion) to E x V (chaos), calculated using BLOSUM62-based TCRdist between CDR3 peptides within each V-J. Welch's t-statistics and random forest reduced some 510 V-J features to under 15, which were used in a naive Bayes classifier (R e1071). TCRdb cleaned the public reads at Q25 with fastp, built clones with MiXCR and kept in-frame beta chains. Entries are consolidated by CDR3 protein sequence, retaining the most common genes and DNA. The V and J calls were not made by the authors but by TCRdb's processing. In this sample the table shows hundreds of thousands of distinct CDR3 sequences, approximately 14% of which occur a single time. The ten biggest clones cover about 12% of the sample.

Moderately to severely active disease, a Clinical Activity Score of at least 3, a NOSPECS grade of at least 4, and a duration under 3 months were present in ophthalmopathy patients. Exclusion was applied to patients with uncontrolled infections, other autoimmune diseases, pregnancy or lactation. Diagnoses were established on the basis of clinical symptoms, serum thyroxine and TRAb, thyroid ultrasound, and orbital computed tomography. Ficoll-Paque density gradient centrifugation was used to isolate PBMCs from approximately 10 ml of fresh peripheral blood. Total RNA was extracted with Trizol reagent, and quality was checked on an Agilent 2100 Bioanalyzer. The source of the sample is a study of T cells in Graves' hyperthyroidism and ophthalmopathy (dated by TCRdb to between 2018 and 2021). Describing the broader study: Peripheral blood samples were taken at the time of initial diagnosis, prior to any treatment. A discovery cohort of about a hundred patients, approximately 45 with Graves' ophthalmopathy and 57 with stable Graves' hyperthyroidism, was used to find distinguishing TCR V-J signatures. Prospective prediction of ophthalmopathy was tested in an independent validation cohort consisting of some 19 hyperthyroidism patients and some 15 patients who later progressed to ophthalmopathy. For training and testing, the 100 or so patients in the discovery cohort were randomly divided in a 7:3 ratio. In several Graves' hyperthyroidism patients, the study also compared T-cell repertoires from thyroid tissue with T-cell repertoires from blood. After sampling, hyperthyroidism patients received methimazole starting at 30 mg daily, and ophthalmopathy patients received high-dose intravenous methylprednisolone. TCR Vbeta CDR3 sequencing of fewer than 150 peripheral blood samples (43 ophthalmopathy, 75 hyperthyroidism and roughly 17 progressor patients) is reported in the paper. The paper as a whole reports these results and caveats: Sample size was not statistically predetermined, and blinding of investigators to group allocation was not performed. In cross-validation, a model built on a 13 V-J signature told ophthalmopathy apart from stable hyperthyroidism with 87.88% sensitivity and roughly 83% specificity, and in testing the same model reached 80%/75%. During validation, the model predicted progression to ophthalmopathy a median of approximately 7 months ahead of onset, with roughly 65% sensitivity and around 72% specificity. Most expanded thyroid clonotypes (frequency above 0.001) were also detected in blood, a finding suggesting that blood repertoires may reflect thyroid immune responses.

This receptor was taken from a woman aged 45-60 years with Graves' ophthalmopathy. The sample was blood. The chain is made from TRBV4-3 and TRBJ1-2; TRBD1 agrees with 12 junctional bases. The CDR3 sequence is CASSQGGTGGSYGYTF. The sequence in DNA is TGCGCCAGCAGCCAAGGAGGGACAGGGGGCAGCTATGGCTACACCTTC.